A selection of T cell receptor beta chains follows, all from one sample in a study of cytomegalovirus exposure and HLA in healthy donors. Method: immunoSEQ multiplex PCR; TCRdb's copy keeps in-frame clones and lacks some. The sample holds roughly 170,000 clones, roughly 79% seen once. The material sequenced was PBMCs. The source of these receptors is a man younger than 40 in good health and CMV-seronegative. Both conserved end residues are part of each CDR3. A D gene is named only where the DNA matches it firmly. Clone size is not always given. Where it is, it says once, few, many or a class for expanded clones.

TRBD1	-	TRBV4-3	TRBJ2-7	TGCGCCAGCAGCCAAGCTGACAGGGGCGAGCAGTACTTC	CASSQADRGEQYF
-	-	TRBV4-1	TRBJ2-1	TGCGCCAGCAGCCAAGATAAGCAGGGCGGTAGCTCCTACAATGAGCAGTTCTTC	CASSQDKQGGSSYNEQFF
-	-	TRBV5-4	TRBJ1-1	TGTGCCAGCGCCCTCAGGGGAACTGAAGCTTTCTTT	CASALRGTEAFF
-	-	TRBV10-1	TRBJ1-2	TGCGCCAGCAGTGCTGTATTCTCCCTCTATGGCTACACCTTC	CASSAVFSLYGYTF
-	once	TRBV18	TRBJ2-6	TGTGCCAGCTCAATTAGTGAGTCTGGGGCCAACGTCCTGACTTTC	CASSISESGANVLTF
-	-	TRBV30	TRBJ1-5	TGTGCCTGGAGTACCCGGGCACCGGGACTTCTGGGTCAGCCCCAGCATTTT	CAWSTRAPGLLGQPQHF
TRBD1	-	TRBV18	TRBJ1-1	TGTGCCAGCTCGCCGGGACAGGGATATTGGGGAAGCACTGAAGCTTTCTTT	CASSPGQGYWGSTEAFF
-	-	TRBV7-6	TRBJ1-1	TGTGCCAGCAGCTTAGCGGGAGGGAACACTGAAGCTTTCTTT	CASSLAGGNTEAFF
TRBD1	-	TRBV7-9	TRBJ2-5	TGTGCCAGCAGCCCGAGGGACAGGGGTGGGAAGACCCAGTACTTC	CASSPRDRGGKTQYF
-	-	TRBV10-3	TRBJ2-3	TGTGCCATCACCGGCGGAGGGCCCAGTAGCACAGATACGCAGTATTTT	CAITGGGPSSTDTQYF
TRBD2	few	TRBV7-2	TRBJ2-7	TGTGCCAGCAGCTTATGGGGGCTAGCGGGGGTTACCTACGAGCAGTACTTC	CASSLWGLAGVTYEQYF
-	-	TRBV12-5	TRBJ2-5	TGTGCTAGTGCCCCGCCTGGCGGGGACCTGCAGTCCCAAGAGACCCAGTACTTC	CASAPPGGDLQSQETQYF
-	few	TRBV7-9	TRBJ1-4	TGTGCCAGCAGCTTAGCAGGGGCGAAAGATGAAAAACTGTTTTTT	CASSLAGAKDEKLFF
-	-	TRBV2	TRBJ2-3	TGTGCCAGCACCGTAGCATACACAGATACGCAGTATTTT	CASTVAYTDTQYF
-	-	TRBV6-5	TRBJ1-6	TGTGCCAGCAGTTCACTTGTCGGCTCCTATAATTCACCCCTCCACTTT	CASSSLVGSYNSPLHF
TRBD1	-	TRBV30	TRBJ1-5	TGTGCCTACTCGGGACAGGCCCTTCAGCCCCAGCATTTT	CAYSGQALQPQHF
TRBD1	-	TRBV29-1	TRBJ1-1	TGCAGCGTCTCACAGGGGTTAAACACTGAAGCTTTCTTT	CSVSQGLNTEAFF
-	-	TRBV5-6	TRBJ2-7	TGTGCCAGCAGCCCTCGGACTGGAATCACCTACGAGCAGTACTTC	CASSPRTGITYEQYF
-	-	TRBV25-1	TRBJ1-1	TGTGCCACCCAGGGCAGGGCGAACACTGAAGCTTTCTTT	CATQGRANTEAFF
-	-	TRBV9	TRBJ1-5	TGTGCCAGCAGCGTAGCCGGTTATAGCAATCAGCCCCAGCATTTT	CASSVAGYSNQPQHF
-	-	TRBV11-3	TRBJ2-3	TGTGCCAGCGGCCGGGACTCGTCAGATACGCAGTATTTT	CASGRDSSDTQYF
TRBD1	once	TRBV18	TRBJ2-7	TGTGCCAGCTCCCCGGGGACAGGAGTTTACGAGCAGTACTTC	CASSPGTGVYEQYF
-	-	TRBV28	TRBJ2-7	TGTGCCAGCAGTTTATTAGACTACGAGCAGTACTTC	CASSLLDYEQYF